This TCR beta chain emerged from a study of T cells in Graves' hyperthyroidism and ophthalmopathy. Study findings and constraints: Ophthalmopathy, as predicted by the model, came a median 6.5 months after the prediction. Blood held most thyroid clonotypes expanded above 0.001 frequency. A 13 V-J signature model discriminated ophthalmopathy versus stable hyperthyroidism.

The source material, RNA transcripts, was used to amplify TCR beta CDR3 regions. HTBI primers were employed in a first-round RT-PCR of the TCR CDR3. TCRdb processed the multiplex PCR reads anew with MiXCR; each CDR3 protein has one entry. The data contain 540,000 or so distinct CDR3 sequences, around 46% of them seen just once; the ten biggest clones take up around a fifth. Turning to this clonotype: Its antigen is currently unknown.

Patients with uncontrolled infections, other autoimmune diseases, pregnancy or lactation were excluded. Sequenced: peripheral blood or thyroid tissue (not recorded which). This sequence was found in an adult woman with Graves' disease, either hyperthyroidism or ophthalmopathy (not recorded which).

CDR3: CASSGRDNVLTF. The CDR3, as DNA: TGCGCCAGCAGCGGCCGGGACAACGTCCTGACTTTC. The chain employs TRBV5-1 and TRBJ2-6, with a tentative D call TRBD2 (5 bases). The V gene's germline CDR1 is SGHRS and CDR2 YFSETQ. There are 12 residues in the CDR3. With 4 bases removed from V and 9 bases from J, the gap between germline ends came to 8 bases.